These T cell receptor beta chains were read from a single sample in a study of response to subunit inactivated influenza vaccine. TCRdb fed the RT-PCR reads into MiXCR, producing one record per CDR3 protein. The table shows around 530,000 distinct CDR3 sequences, with approximately 15% occurring only once. The starting material was CD4+ T cells sorted from PBMCs, obtained around 25 months after vaccination. Receptors originate from a man in his fifties or sixties who received an inactivated influenza vaccine. The conserved cysteine and the conserved F or W are not part of the CDR3 here. A row's size may be missing; if present it is once, few, many or a size class.

abundance	j_gene	v_gene	CDR3aa
NA	TRBJ1-1	TRBV20-1	SAEDRFTEAF
NA	TRBJ2-5	TRBV7-6	ASSKDRVQETQY
NA	TRBJ2-3	TRBV11-1	ASSLAWGTSGSPTDTQY
NA	TRBJ2-1	TRBV3-1	ASRRIEGNEQF
NA	TRBJ2-6	TRBV5-5	ASSLRGYGANVLT
NA	TRBJ1-1	TRBV20-1	SARPYLVGTAKAF
few	TRBJ2-2	TRBV24-1	ATSKGRQAGELF
NA	TRBJ1-2	TRBV20-1	SASILQGSLGGGYT
many	TRBJ2-1	TRBV7-7	ASSSGDEQF
NA	TRBJ1-2	TRBV7-6	ASSLVGGHGYT
NA	TRBJ1-1	TRBV2	ASSVPGVITEAF
NA	TRBJ2-7	TRBV5-1	ASSLVTGTYEQY
many	TRBJ1-1	TRBV4-1	ASSQDRTGAF
few	TRBJ2-5	TRBV7-8	ASSSRRGGETQY
few	TRBJ2-5	TRBV28	ASSFQAGNQETQY
few	TRBJ2-2	TRBV9	ASSKLGYGELF
NA	TRBJ2-3	TRBV20-1	SASVWGTDTQY
NA	TRBJ1-5	TRBV12-3/TRBV12-4	ASGRGDQPQH
NA	TRBJ1-1	TRBV10-3	AITKTGGSTEAF
NA	TRBJ2-2	TRBV6-1	ASSSDSNTGELF
NA	TRBJ2-7	TRBV5-1	ASSLSGSEQY
NA	TRBJ2-7	TRBV29-1	SVVRGSSYEQY
many	TRBJ2-1	TRBV3-1	ASSRGLARSHNEQF
many	TRBJ2-3	TRBV4-2	ASSLQGTDTQY
NA	TRBJ1-1	TRBV10-3	AISRVTVGTEAF
NA	TRBJ1-2	TRBV29-1	SVSGQGGYGYT
few	TRBJ2-1	TRBV27	ASSLELATYNEQF
few	TRBJ2-2	TRBV5-1	ASSLEARKTGELF
few	TRBJ1-1	TRBV7-2	ASSLVAGMNTEAF
many	TRBJ2-1	TRBV4-3	ASSQAPRFGYNEQF
few	TRBJ2-5	TRBV5-1	ASSLRTDQETQY
NA	TRBJ2-2	TRBV9	ASSVVLGELF
few	TRBJ2-6	TRBV5-1	ASSLELISGANVLT
NA	TRBJ2-7	TRBV11-2	ATRDRKGEQY
few	TRBJ2-2	TRBV4-3	ASSHPSRGRITGELF
NA	TRBJ2-7	TRBV3-1	ASSSGLAGAYEQY
once	TRBJ2-3	TRBV19	ASSMPPGATTDTQY
many	TRBJ2-1	TRBV2	ASSVGFYNEQF
few	TRBJ2-7	TRBV21-1	ASRTRDRDDEQY
many	TRBJ2-7	TRBV5-1	ASSLGTGIDEQY
NA	TRBJ1-6	TRBV27	ASSSGHYNSPLH
few	TRBJ1-1	TRBV7-2	ASSSWIGAEAF
few	TRBJ2-5	TRBV4-3	ASSQDRGRETQY
NA	TRBJ1-5	TRBV11-2	ASSLDRDFIQH
NA	TRBJ1-2	TRBV10-3	AISEWRNYGYT
many	TRBJ2-2	TRBV29-1	SVGVTGGSSGELF
few	TRBJ2-7	TRBV4-2	ASSQGPEEQY
few	TRBJ2-2	TRBV9	ASSTRTSAGGELF
NA	TRBJ2-6	TRBV7-9	ASSLGQGSGANVLT
NA	TRBJ2-3	TRBV6-1	ASSVLGWGTDTQY
NA	TRBJ1-4	TRBV4-3	ASSQDGENGEKLF
NA	TRBJ1-2	TRBV20-1	SASPQGNYGYT
NA	TRBJ2-1	TRBV15	ATSRLGGSSYNEQF
NA	TRBJ2-7	TRBV7-9	ASSGDRLSSYEQY
NA	TRBJ2-2	TRBV7-9	ASSLMGGNTGELF
NA	TRBJ2-5	TRBV5-4	ASSLEDGFRETQY
NA	TRBJ2-5	TRBV6-2/TRBV6-3	ASSRGHPDFAQY